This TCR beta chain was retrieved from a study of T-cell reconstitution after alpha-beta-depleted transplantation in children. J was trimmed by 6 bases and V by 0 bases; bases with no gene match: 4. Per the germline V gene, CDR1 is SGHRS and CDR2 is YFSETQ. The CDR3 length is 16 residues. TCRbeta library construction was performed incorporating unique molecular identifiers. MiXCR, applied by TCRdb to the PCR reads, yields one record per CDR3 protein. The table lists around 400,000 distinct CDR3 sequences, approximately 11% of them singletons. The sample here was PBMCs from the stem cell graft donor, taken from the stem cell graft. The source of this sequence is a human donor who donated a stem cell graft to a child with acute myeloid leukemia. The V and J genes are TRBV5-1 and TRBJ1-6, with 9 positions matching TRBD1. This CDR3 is CASSLAQGAINSPLHF. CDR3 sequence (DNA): TGCGCCAGCAGCTTGGCACAGGGGGCCATTAATTCACCCCTCCACTTT.